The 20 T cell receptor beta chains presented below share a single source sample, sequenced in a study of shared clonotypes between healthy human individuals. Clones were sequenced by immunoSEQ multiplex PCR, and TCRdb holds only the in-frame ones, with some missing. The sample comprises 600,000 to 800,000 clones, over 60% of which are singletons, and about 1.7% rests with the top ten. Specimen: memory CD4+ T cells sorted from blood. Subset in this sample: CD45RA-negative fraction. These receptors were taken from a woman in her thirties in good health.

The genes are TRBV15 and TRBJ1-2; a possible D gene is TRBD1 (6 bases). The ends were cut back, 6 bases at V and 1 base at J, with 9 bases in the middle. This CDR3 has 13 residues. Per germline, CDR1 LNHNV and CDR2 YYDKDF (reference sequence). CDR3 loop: CATSPDSNYGYTF. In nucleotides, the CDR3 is TGTGCCACCAGTCCGGACAGTAACTATGGCTACACCTTC.

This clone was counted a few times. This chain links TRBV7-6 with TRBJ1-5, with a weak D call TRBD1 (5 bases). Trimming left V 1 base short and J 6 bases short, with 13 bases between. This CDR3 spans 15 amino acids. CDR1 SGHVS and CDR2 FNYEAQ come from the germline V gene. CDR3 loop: CASSLDGREGQPQHF. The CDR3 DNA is TGTGCCAGCAGCTTAGACGGCAGGGAAGGTCAGCCCCAGCATTTT.

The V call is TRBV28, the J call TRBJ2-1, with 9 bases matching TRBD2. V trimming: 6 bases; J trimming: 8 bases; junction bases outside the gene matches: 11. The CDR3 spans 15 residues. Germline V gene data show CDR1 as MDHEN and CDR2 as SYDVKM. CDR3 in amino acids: CASSPTTSGNYEQFF. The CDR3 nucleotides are TGTGCCAGCAGCCCAACGACTAGCGGTAACTATGAGCAGTTCTTC.

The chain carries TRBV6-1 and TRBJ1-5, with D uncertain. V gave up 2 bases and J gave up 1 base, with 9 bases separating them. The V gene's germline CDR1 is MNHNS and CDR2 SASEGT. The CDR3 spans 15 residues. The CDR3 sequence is CASSEYVQSNQPQHF. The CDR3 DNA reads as TGTGCCAGCAGTGAATATGTGCAGAGCAATCAGCCCCAGCATTTT.

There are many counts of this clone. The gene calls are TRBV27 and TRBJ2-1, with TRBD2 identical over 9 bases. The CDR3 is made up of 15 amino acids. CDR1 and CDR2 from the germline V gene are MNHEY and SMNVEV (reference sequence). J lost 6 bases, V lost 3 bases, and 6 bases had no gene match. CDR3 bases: TGTGCCAGCAGTTTTATGACTAGCGGAGTCAATGAGCAGTTCTTC. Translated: CASSFMTSGVNEQFF.

This chain's CDR3 is CASSDTGGKRELFF. DNA for the CDR3: TGTGCCAGCAGTGACACAGGGGGCAAGCGGGAGCTGTTTTTT. The chain is built from TRBV6-4 and TRBJ2-2, with 9 bases fitting TRBD1. The CDR3 is 14 amino acids. The V gene end was trimmed by 2 bases and the J gene end by 9 bases; junction bases not matched to a gene: 4. CDR1 is MRHNA, CDR2 SNTAGT, per germline.

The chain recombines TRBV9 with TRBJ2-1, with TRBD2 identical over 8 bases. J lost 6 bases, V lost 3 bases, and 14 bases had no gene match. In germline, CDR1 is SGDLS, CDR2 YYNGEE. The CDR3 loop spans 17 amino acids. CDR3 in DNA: TGTGCCAGCAGCGGAGGCACCGGGACTAGTTTCCTCAATGAGCAGTTCTTC. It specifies CASSGGTGTSFLNEQFF.

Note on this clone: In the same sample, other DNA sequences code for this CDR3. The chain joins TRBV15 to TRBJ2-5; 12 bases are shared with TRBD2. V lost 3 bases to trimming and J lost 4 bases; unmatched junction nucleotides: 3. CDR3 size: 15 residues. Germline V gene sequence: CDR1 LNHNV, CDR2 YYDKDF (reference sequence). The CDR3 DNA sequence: TGTGCCACCAGCAGGGGACTAGCGGGCGTAGAGACCCAGTACTTC. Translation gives CATSRGLAGVETQYF.

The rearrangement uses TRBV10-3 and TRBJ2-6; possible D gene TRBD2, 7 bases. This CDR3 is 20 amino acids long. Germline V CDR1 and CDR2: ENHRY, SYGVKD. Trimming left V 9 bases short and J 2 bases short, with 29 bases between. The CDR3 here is CAIGEGLGGRSLAGANVLTF. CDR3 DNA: TGTGCCATTGGGGAGGGTTTAGGGGGACGGAGCCTTGCTGGGGCCAACGTCCTGACTTTC.

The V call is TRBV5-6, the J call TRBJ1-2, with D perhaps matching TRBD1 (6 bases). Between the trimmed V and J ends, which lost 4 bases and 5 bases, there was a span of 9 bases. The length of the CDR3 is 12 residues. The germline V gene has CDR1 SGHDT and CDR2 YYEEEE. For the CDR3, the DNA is TGTGCCAGCAGCATAGGGGGTTATGGCTACACCTTC. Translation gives CASSIGGYGYTF. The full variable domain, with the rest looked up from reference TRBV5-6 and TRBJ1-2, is DAGVTQSPTHLIKTRGQQVTLRCSPKSGHDTVSWYQQALGQGPQFIFQYYEEEERQRGNFPDRFSGHQFPNYSSELNVNALLLGDSALYLCASSIGGYGYTFGSGTRLTVV.

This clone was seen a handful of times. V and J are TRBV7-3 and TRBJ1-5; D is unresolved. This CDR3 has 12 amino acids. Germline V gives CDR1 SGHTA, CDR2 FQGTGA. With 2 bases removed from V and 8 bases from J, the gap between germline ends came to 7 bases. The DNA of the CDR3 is TGTGCCAGCAGCTTAGGGGAAAAGCCCCAGCATTTT. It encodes CASSLGEKPQHF.

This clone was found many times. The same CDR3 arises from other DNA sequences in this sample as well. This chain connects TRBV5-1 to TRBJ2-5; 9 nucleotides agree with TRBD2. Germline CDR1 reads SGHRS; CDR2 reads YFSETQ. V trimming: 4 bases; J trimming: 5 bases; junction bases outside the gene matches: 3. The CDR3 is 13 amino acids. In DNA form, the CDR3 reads TGCGCCAGCAGCCGACTAGCGGAGGAGACCCAGTACTTC. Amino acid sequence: CASSRLAEETQYF.

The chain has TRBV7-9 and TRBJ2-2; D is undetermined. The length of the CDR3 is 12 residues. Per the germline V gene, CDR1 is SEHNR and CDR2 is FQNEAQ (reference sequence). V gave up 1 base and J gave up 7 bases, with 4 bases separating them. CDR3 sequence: CASSLGVGELFF. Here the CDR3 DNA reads TGTGCCAGCAGCTTAGGGGTCGGGGAGCTGTTTTTT.

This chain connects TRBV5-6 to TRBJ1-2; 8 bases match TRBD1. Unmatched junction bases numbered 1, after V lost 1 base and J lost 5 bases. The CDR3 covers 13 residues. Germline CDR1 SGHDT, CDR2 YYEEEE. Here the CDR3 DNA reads TGTGCCAGCAGCTTGTACAGGGGGTATGGCTACACCTTC. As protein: CASSLYRGYGYTF.

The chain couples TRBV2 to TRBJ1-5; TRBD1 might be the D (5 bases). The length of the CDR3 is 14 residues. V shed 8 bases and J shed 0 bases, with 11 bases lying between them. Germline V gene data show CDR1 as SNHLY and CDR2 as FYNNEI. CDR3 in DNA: TGTGCCAGCGACAGAGAGTATAGCAATCAGCCCCAGCATTTT. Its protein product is CASDREYSNQPQHF.

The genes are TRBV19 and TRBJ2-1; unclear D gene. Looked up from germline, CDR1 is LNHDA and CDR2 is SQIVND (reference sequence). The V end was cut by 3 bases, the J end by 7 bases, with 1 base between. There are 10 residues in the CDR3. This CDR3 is CASSMNEQFF. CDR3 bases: TGTGCCAGTAGTATGAATGAGCAGTTCTTC.

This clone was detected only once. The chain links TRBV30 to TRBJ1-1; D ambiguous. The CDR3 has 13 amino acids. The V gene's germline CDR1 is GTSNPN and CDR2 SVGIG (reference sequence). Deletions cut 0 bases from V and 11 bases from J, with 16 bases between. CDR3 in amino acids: CAWSVRAGPAAFF. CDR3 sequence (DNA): TGTGCCTGGAGTGTACGGGCAGGCCCGGCGGCTTTCTTT.

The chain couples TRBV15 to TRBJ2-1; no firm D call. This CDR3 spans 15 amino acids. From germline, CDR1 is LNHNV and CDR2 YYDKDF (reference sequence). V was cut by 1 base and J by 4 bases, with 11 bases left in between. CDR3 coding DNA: TGTGCCACCAGCAGAGTAGGCCGATCGTACAATGAGCAGTTCTTC. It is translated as CATSRVGRSYNEQFF.

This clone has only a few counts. CDR3 coding DNA: TGTGCCTGGAGGAGGTTGGGTAGCGGGACCGCCGAGCAGTACTTC. Its protein is CAWRRLGSGTAEQYF. The chain recombines TRBV30 with TRBJ2-7, with 8 bases that match TRBD2. The CDR3 contains 15 residues. The J segment lost 6 bases and the V segment lost 3 bases, leaving 13 bases of the junction unmatched. Germline values: CDR1 GTSNPN, CDR2 SVGIG (reference sequence).

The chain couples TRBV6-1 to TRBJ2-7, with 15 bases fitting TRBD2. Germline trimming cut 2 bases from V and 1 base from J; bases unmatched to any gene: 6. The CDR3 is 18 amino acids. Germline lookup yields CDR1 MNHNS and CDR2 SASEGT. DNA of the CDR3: TGTGCCAGCAGTGAACGGGGGACTAGCGGGAGGAAGTCCTACGAGCAGTACTTC. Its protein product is CASSERGTSGRKSYEQYF.